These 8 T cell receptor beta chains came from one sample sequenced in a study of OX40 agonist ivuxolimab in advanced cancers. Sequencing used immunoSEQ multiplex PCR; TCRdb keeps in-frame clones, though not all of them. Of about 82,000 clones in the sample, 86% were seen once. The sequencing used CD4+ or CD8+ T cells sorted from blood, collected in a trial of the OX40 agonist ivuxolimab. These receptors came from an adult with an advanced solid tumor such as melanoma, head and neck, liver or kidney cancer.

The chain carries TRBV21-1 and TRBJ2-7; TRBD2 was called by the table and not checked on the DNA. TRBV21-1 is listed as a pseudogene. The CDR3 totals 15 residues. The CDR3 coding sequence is TGTGCCAGCAGCCTACGACTTAACGGGTCCTACGAGCAGTACTTC. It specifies CASSLRLNGSYEQYF.

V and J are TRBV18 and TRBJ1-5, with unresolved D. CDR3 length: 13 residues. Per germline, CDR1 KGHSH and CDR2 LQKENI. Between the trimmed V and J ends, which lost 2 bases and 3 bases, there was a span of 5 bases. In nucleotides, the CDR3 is TGTGCCAGCTCACCAGGGGACAATCAGCCCCAGCATTTT. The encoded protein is CASSPGDNQPQHF.

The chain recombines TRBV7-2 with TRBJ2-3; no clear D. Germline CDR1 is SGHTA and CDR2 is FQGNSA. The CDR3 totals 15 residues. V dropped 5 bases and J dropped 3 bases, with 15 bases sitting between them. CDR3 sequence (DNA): TGTGCCAGCAGCCCCCGAACCTTTAGTACAGATACGCAGTATTTT. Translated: CASSPRTFSTDTQYF.

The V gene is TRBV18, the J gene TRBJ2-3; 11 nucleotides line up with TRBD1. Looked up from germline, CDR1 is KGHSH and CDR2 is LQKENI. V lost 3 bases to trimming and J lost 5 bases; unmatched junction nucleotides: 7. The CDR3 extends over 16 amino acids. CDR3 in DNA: TGTGCCAGCTCACCCCGGGACAGGGGGGAAGTAGATACGCAGTATTTT. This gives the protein CASSPRDRGEVDTQYF.

CDR3 amino acids: CASSIGGSTIETQYF. CDR3 DNA sequence: TGTGCCAGTAGTATAGGTGGGAGTACAATCGAGACCCAGTACTTC. J is TRBJ2-5 and V is TRBV19; the D gene is possibly TRBD2 (5 bases). This CDR3 comprises 15 residues. Germline loops: CDR1 LNHDA, CDR2 SQIVND (reference sequence). The V end lost 1 base, the J end lost 5 bases, and 14 bases lay between the germline ends. Full variable domain (outside the CDR3, taken from reference TRBV19 and TRBJ2-5): DGGITQSPKYLFRKEGQNVTLSCEQNLNHDAMYWYRQDPGQGLRLIYYSQIVNDFQKGDIAEGYSVSREKKESFPLTVTSAQKNPTAFYLCASSIGGSTIETQYFGPGTRLLVL.

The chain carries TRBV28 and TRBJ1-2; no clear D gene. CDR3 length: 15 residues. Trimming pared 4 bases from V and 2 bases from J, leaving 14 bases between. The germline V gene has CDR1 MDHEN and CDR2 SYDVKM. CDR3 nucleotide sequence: TGTGCCAGCAGTTCGCCATGGGGTTTAAACTATGGCTACACCTTC. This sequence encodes CASSSPWGLNYGYTF.

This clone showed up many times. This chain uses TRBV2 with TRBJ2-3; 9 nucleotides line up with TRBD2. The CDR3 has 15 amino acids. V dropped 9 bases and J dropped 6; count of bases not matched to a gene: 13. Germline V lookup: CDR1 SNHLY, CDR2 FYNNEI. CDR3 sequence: CASGAERGAGDTQYF. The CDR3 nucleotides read TGTGCCAGTGGGGCGGAGCGGGGGGCCGGGGATACGCAGTATTTT.

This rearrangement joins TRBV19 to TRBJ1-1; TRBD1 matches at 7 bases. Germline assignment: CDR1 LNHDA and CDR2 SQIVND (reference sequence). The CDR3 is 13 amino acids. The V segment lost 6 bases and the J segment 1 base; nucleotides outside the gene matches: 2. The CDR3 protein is CASRRDRNTEAFF. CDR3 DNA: TGTGCCAGTAGGAGGGACAGGAACACTGAAGCTTTCTTT.